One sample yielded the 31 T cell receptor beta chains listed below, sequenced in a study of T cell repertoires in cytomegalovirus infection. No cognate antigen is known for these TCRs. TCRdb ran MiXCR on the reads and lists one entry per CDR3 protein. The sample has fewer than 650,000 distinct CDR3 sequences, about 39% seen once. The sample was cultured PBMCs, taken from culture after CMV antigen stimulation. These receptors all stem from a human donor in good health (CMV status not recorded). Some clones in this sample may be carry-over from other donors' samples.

The CDR3 DNA reads as TGTGCCAGCGCTCTCGGACAGAACTATGGCTACACCTTC. Its translation is CASALGQNYGYTF. V is TRBV7-9 and J is TRBJ1-2; TRBD1 is a possible D gene (6 bases). Trimming removed 8 bases at V and 2 bases at J, with 12 bases between. Germline CDR1 and CDR2: SEHNR and FQNEAQ (reference sequence). The CDR3 has 13 residues.

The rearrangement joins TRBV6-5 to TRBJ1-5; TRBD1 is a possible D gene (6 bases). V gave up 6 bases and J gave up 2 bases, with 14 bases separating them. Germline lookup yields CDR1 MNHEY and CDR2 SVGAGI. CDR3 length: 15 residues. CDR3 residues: CASSETGFGNQPQHF. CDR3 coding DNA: TGTGCCAGCAGCGAAACAGGGTTTGGCAATCAGCCCCAGCATTTT.

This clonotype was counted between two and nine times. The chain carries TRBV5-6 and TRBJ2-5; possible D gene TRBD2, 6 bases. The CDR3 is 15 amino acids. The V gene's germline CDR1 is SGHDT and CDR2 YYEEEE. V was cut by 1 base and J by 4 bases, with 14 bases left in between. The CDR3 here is CASSLLQVAAETQYF. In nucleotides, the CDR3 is TGTGCCAGCAGCTTGCTTCAGGTAGCGGCAGAGACCCAGTACTTC.

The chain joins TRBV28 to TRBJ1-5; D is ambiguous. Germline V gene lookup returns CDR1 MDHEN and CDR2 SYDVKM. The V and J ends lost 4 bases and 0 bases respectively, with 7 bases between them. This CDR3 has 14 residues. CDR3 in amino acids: CASSSAYSNQPQHF. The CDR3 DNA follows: TGTGCCAGCAGTTCCGCGTATAGCAATCAGCCCCAGCATTTT.

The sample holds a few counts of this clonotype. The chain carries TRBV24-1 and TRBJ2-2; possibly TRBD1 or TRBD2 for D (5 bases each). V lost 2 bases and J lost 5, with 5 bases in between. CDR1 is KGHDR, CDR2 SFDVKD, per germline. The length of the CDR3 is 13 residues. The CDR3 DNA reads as TGTGCCACCAGTGATTGGGGGACCGGGGAGCTGTTTTTT. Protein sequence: CATSDWGTGELFF.

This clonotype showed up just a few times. CDR3 DNA sequence: TGTGCCAGCAGTCCCCCTAGCGGGAGAAAGGAAGAGCAGTACTTC. It specifies CASSPPSGRKEEQYF. The V gene is TRBV12-3 or TRBV12-4, the J gene TRBJ2-7; 10 bases fit TRBD2. After removal of 5 bases from V and 7 bases from J, the junction contained 11 bases not matched to a gene. The CDR3 sequence is 15 residues long.

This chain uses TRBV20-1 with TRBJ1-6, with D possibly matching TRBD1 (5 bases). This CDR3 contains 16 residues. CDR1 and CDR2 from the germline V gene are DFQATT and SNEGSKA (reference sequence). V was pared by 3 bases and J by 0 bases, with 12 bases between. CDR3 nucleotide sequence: TGCAGTGCTAGTTTGGGACGGAGCTCCTATAATTCACCCCTCCACTTT. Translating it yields CSASLGRSSYNSPLHF.

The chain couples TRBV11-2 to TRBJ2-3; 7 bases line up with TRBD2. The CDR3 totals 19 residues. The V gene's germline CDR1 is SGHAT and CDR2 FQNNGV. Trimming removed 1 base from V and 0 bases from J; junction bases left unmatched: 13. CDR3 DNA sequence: TGTGCCAGCAGCTTAGTTTGGGGTCCCGGGAGGAGTAGCACAGATACGCAGTATTTT. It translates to CASSLVWGPGRSSTDTQYF.

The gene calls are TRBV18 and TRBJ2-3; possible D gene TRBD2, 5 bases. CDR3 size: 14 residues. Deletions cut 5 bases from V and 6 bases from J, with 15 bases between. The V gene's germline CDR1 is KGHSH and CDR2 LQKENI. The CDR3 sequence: CASSLMRAFDTQYF. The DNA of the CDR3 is TGTGCCAGCTCATTAATGCGGGCATTTGATACGCAGTATTTT.

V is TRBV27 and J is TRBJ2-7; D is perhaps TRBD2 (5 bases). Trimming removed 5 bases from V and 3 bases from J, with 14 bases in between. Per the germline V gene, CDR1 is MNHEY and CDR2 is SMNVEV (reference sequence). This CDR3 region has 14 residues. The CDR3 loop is CASSLDWGGYEQYF. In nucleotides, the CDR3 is TGTGCCAGCAGTCTGGACTGGGGTGGCTACGAGCAGTACTTC.

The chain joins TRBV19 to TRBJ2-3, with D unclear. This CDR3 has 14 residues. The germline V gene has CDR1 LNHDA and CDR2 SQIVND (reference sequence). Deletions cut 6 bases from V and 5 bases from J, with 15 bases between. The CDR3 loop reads CASRIWAGGDTQYF. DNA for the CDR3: TGTGCCAGTAGAATTTGGGCCGGTGGAGATACGCAGTATTTT.

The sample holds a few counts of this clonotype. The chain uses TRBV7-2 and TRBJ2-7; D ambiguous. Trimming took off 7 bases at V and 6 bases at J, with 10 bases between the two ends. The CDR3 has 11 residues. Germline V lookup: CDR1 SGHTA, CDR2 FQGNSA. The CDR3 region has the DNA TGTGCCAGCACCTCCGCCTTCGAGCAGTACTTC. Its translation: CASTSAFEQYF.

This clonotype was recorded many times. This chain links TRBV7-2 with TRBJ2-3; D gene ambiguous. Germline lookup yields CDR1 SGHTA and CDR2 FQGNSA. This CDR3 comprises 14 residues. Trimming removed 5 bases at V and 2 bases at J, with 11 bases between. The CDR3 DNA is TGTGCCAGCAGCCTACGGGCGTTCACAGATACGCAGTATTTT. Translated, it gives CASSLRAFTDTQYF.

CDR3 sequence: CASGGGGGWSPLHF. The CDR3 bases are TGTGCCAGTGGCGGTGGAGGGGGCTGGTCACCCCTCCACTTT. The rearrangement joins TRBV7-2 to TRBJ1-6, with TRBD1 matching over 7 bases. This CDR3 is built from 14 residues. The germline V gene encodes CDR1 SGHTA and CDR2 FQGNSA. The V gene end was trimmed by 9 bases and the J gene end by 10 bases; junction bases not matched to a gene: 12.

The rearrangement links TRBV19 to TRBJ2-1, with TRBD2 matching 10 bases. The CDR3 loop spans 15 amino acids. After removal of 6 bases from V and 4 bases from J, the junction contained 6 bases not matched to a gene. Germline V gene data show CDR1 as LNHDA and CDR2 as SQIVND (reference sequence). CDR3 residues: CASRMELAGYNEQFF. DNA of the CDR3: TGTGCCAGTAGAATGGAACTAGCGGGGTACAATGAGCAGTTCTTC. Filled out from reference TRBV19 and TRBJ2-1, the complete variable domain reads DGGITQSPKYLFRKEGQNVTLSCEQNLNHDAMYWYRQDPGQGLRLIYYSQIVNDFQKGDIAEGYSVSREKKESFPLTVTSAQKNPTAFYLCASRMELAGYNEQFFGPGTRLTVL.

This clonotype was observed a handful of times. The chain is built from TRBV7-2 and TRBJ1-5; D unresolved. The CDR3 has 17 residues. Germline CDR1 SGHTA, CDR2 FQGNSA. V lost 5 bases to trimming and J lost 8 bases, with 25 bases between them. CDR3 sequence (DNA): TGTGCCAGCAGCCGTACTCCTCTTGGAGTTGGGGATAAGCCCCAGCATTTT. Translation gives CASSRTPLGVGDKPQHF.

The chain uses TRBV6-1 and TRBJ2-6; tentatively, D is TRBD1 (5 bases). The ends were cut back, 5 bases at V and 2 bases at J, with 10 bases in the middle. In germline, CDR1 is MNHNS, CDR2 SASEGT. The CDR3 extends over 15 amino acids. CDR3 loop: CASSSGMAGANVLTF. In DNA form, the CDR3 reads TGTGCCAGCAGTTCAGGGATGGCTGGGGCCAACGTCCTGACTTTC.

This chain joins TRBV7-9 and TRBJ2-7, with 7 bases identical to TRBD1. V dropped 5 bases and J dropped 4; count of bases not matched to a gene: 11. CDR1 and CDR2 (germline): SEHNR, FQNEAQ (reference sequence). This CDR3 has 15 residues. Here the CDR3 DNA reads TGTGCCAGCAGCCTCCCCGGCTCGGACAGGTACGAGCAGTACTTC. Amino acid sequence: CASSLPGSDRYEQYF.

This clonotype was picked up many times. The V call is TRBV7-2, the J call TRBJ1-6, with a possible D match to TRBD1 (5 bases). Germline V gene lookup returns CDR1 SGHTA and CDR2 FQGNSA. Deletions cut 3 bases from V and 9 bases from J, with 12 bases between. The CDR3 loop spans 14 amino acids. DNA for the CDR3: TGTGCCAGCAGCTTCGGCAGGGTAGTTTCACCCCTCCACTTT. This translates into CASSFGRVVSPLHF.

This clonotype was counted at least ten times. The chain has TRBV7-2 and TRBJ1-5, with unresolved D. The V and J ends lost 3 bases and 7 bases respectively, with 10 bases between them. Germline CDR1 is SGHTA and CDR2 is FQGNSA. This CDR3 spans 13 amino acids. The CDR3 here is CASSFRPEQPQHF. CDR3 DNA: TGTGCCAGCAGCTTCAGGCCAGAACAGCCCCAGCATTTT.

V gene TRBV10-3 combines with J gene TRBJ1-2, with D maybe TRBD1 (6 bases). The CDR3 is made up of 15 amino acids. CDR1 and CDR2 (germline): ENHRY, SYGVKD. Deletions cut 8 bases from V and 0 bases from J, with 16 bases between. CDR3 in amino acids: CAISSGGTTNYGYTF. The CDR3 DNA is TGTGCCATCTCATCCGGGGGCACCACTAACTATGGCTACACCTTC.

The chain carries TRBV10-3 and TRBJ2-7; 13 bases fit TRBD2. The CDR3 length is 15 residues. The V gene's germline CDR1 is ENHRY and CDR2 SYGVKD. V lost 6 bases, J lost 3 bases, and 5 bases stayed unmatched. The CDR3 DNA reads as TGTGCCATCAGCGGGGGACTAGCGGGATACTACGAGCAGTACTTC. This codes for CAISGGLAGYYEQYF.

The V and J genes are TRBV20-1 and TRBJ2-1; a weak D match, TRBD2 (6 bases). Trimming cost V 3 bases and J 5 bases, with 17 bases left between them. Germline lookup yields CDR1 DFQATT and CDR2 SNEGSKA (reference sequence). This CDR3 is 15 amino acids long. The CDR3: CSARPGVYIDNEQFF. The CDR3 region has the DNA TGCAGTGCTAGGCCGGGGGTTTACATCGACAATGAGCAGTTCTTC.

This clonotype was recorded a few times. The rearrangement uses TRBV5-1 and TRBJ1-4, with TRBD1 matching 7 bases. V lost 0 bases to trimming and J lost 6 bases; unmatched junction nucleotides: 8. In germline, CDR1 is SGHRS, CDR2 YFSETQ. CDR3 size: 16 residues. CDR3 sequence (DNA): TGCGCCAGCAGCTTGGCCACGACAGGGTTTGATGAAAAACTGTTTTTT. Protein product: CASSLATTGFDEKLFF.

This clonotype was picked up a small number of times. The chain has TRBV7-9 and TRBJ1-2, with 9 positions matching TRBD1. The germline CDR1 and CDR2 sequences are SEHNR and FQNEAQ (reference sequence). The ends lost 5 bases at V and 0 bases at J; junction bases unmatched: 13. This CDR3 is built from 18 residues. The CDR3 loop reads CASSPQGANSPPNYGYTF. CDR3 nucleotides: TGTGCCAGCAGCCCACAGGGGGCGAATTCTCCCCCTAACTATGGCTACACCTTC.

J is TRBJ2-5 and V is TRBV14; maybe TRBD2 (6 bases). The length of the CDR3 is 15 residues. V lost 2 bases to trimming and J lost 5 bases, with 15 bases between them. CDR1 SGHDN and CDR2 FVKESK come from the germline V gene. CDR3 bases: TGTGCCAGCAGCCAACAGGAGGGCGGGGCGGAGACCCAGTACTTC. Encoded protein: CASSQQEGGAETQYF.

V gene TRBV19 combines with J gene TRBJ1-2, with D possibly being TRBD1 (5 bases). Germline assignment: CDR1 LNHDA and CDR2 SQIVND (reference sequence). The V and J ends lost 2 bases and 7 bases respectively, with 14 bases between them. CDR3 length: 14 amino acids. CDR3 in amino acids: CASSISGTGTGYTF. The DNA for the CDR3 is TGTGCCAGTAGTATATCCGGAACTGGGACTGGCTACACCTTC. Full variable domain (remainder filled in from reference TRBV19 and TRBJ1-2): DGGITQSPKYLFRKEGQNVTLSCEQNLNHDAMYWYRQDPGQGLRLIYYSQIVNDFQKGDIAEGYSVSREKKESFPLTVTSAQKNPTAFYLCASSISGTGTGYTFGSGTRLTVV.

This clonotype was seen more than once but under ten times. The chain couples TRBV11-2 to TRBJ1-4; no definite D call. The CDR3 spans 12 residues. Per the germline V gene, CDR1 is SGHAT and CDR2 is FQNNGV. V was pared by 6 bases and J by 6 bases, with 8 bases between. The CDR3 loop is CASSLGYEKLFF. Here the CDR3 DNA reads TGTGCCAGCAGTCTGGGTTATGAAAAACTGTTTTTT.

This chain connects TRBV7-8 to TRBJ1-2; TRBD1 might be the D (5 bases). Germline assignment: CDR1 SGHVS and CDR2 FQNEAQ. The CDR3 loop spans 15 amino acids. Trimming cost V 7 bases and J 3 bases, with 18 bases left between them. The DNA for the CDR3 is TGTGCCAGCACCCCCATTGGGGGTTCCCACTATGGCTACACCTTC. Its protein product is CASTPIGGSHYGYTF.

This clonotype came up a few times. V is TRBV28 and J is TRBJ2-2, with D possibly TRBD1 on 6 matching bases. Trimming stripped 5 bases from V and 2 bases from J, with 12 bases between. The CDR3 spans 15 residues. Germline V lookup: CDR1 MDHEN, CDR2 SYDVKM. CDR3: CASSRGGPNTGELFF. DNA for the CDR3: TGTGCCAGCAGTCGAGGGGGTCCAAACACCGGGGAGCTGTTTTTT.

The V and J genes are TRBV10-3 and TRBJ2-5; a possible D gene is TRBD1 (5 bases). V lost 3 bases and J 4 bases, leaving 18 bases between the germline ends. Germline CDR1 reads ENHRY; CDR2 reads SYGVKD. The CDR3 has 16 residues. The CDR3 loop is CAISEGEGWARETQYF. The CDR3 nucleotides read TGTGCCATCAGTGAAGGGGAAGGGTGGGCAAGAGAGACCCAGTACTTC.